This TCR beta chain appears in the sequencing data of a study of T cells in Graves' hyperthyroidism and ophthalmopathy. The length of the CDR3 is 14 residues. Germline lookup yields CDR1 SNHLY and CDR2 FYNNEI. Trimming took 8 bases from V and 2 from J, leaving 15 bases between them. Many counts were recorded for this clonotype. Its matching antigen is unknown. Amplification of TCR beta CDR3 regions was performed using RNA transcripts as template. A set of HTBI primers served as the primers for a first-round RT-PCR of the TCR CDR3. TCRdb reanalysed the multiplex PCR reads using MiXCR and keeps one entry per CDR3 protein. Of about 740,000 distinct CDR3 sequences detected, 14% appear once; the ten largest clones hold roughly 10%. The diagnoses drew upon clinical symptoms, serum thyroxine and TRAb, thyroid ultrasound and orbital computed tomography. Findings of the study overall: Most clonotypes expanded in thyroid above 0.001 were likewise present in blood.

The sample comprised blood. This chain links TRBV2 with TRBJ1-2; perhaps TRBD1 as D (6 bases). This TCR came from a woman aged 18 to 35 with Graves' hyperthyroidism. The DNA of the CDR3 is TGTGCCAGCCGATACAGGGAACTGAACTATGGCTACACCTTC. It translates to CASRYRELNYGYTF.